This TCR beta chain originates from a study of T cell clonality in common variable immunodeficiency. General observations from the study: Authors noted CVID clonality's cause needs subpopulation repertoire sequencing.

In its sample, this clone was seen a few times. Its antigen is still unknown. The DNA ends 3 residues before the CDR3 does, and the rest of the CDR3 is filled in from the germline J gene. Patients and controls were mostly of Caucasian heritage. Here immunoSEQ multiplex PCR was the method, and the copy in TCRdb shows in-frame clones only, minus some. In total the sample includes 40,000 to 65,000 clones, none of them seen once. Germline loops: CDR1 DFQATT, CDR2 SNEGSKA (reference sequence). CDR3 length equals 15 residues. Trimming removed 8 bases from V and 4 bases from J; junction bases left unmatched: 12.

The chain links TRBV20-1 to TRBJ2-1; TRBD2 aligns across 9 bases. The receptor comes from a person aged 18 to 70 in good health. Sequencing was carried out using peripheral blood mononuclear cells. CDR3 amino acids: CSSGNIAGDYNEQFF. The sequenced part of the CDR3 DNA is TGCAGTTCCGGCAACATAGCGGGAGATTACAATGAG.